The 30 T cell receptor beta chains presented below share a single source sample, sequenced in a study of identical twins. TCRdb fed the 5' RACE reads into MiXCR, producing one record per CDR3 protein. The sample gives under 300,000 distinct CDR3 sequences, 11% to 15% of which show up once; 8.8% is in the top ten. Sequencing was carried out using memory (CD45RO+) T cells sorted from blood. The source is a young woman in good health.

DNA for the CDR3: TGTGCCATCAGTGAGTCGGGGCTAAATTCACCCCTCCACTTT. Its translation: CAISESGLNSPLHF. V and J are TRBV10-3 and TRBJ1-6; D perhaps matches TRBD1 (5 bases). Trimming shortened V by 0 bases and J by 7 bases, and 7 bases separated the two germline ends. The CDR3 is 14 residues long. Germline CDR1 is ENHRY and CDR2 is SYGVKD.

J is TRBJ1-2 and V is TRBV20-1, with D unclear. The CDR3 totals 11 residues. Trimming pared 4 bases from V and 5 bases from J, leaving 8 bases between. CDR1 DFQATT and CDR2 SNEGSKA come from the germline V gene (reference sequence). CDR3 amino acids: CSATAIYGYTF. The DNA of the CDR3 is TGCAGTGCTACAGCTATTTATGGCTACACCTTC.

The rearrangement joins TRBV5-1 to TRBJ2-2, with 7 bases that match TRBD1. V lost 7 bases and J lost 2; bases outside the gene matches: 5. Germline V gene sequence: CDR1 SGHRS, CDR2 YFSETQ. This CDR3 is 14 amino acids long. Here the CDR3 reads CASVGTVNTGELFF. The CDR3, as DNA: TGCGCCAGCGTAGGGACAGTCAACACCGGGGAGCTGTTTTTT.

The CDR3 spells CASSLGQGKSEKLFF. In nucleotides, the CDR3 is TGTGCCAGCAGCCTCGGACAGGGGAAGAGTGAAAAACTGTTTTTT. V and J are TRBV7-8 and TRBJ1-4; 9 bases map to TRBD1. The CDR3 runs 15 residues. After removal of 5 bases from V and 7 bases from J, the junction contained 8 bases not matched to a gene. From germline, CDR1 is SGHVS and CDR2 FQNEAQ.

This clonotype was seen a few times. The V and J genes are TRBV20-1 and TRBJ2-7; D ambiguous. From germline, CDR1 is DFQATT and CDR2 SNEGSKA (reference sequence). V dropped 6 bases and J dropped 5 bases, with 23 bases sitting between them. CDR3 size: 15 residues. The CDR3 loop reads CSASLGTPEIHEQYF. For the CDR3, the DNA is TGCAGTGCCTCCCTTGGCACACCCGAAATCCACGAGCAGTACTTC.

CDR3 sequence reads: CASSIYSTEQYF. CDR3 in DNA: TGTGCCAGCAGCATCTATTCTACCGAGCAGTACTTC. The rearrangement uses TRBV11-2 and TRBJ2-7; no definite D call. This CDR3 has 12 residues. The germline CDR1 and CDR2 sequences are SGHAT and FQNNGV. V dropped 5 bases and J dropped 6 bases, with 11 bases sitting between them.

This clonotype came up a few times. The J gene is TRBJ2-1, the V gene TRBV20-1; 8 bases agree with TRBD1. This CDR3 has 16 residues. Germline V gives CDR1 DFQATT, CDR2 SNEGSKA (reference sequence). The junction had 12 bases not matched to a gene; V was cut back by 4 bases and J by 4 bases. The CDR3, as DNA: TGCAGTGCTACCCCCATGACAGGGGCGAATTACAATGAGCAGTTCTTC. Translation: CSATPMTGANYNEQFF.

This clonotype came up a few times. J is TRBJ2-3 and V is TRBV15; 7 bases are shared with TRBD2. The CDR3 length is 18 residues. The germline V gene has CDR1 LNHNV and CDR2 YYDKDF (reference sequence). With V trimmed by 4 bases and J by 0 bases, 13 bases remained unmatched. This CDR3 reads CATSTPRGGALSTDTQYF. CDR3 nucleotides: TGTGCCACCAGCACCCCTCGGGGAGGGGCACTTAGCACAGATACGCAGTATTTT.

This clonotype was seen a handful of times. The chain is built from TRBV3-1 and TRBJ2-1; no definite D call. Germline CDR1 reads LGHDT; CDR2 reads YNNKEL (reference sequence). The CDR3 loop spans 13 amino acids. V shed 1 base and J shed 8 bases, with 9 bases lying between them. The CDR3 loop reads CASSQAEGDEQFF. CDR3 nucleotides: TGTGCCAGCAGCCAAGCCGAAGGTGATGAGCAGTTCTTC.

DNA for the CDR3: TGCAGCGTTGATTTGGCGGACAGTAACTATGGCTACACCTTC. Its translation is CSVDLADSNYGYTF. This chain connects TRBV29-1 to TRBJ1-2, with D tentatively TRBD1 (6 bases). Germline V lookup: CDR1 SQVTM, CDR2 ANQGSEA. The CDR3 length is 14 residues. Trimming pared 3 bases from V and 1 base from J, leaving 12 bases between. Using reference TRBV29-1 and TRBJ1-2 for the parts outside the CDR3, the full variable domain is SAVISQKPSRDICQRGTSLTIQCQVDSQVTMMFWYRQQPGQSLTLIATANQGSEATYESGFVIDKFPISRPNLTFSTLTVSNMSPEDSSIYLCSVDLADSNYGYTFGSGTRLTVV.

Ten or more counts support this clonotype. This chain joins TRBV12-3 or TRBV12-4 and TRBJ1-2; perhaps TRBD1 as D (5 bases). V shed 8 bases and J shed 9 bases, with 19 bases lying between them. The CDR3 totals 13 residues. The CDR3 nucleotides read TGTGCCAGCGAAGATAACAGGAGATCCAGCTACACCTTC. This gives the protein CASEDNRRSSYTF.

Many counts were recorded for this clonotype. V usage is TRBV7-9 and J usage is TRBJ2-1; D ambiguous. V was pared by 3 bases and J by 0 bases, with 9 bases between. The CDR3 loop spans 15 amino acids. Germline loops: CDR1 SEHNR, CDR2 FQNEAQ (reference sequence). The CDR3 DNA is TGTGCCAGCAGCTTCGGCGTAACCTCCTACAATGAGCAGTTCTTC. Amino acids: CASSFGVTSYNEQFF.

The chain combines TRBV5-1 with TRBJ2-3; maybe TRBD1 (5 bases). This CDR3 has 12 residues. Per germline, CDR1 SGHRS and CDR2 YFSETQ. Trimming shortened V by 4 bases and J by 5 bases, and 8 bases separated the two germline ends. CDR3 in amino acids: CASSLQGDTQYF. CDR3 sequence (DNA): TGCGCCAGCAGCCTCCAGGGAGATACGCAGTATTTT.

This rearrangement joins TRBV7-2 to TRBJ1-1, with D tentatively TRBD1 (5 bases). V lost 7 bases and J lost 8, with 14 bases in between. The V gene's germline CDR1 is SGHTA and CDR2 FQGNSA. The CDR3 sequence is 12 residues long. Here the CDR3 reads CASTLGGTEAFF. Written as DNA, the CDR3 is TGTGCCAGCACCCTGGGGGGTACAGAAGCTTTCTTT.

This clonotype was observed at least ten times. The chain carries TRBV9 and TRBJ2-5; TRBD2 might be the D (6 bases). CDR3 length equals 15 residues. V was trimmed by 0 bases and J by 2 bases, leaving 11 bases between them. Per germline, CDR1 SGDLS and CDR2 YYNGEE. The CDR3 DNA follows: TGTGCCAGCAGCGTAGACGGGACTCCTCAAGAGACCCAGTACTTC. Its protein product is CASSVDGTPQETQYF.

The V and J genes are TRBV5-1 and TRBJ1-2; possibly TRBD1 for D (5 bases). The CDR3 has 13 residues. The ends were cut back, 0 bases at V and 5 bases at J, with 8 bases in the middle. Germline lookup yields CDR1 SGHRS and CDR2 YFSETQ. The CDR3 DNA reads TGCGCCAGCAGCTTGGAGCAGGGTTATGGCTACACCTTC. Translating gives CASSLEQGYGYTF.

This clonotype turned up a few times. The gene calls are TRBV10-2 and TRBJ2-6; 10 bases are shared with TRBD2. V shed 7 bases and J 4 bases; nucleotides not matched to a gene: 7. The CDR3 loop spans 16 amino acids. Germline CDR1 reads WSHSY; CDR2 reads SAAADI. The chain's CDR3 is CASTQRGGSGANVLTF. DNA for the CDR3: TGCGCCAGCACCCAGCGGGGGGGCTCAGGGGCCAACGTCCTGACTTTC.

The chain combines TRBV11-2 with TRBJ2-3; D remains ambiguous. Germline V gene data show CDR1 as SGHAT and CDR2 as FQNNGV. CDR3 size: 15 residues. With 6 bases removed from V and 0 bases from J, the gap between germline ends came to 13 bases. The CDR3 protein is CASRFLGPSTDTQYF. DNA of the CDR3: TGTGCCAGCAGGTTCCTAGGCCCCAGCACAGATACGCAGTATTTT.

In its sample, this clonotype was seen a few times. As DNA, the CDR3 is TGTGCCATCAGTGAGGACATCTCTGGGGCCAACGTCCTGACTTTC. This gives the protein CAISEDISGANVLTF. The chain combines TRBV10-3 with TRBJ2-6; no clear D gene. CDR1 and CDR2 from the germline V gene are ENHRY and SYGVKD. The CDR3 is made up of 15 amino acids. The germline V and J ends were trimmed by 2 bases and 0 bases, with 5 bases remaining between them.

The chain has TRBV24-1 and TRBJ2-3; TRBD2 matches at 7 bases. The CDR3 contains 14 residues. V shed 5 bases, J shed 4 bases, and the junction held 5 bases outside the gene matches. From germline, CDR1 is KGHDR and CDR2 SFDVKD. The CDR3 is CATSVGRDADTQYF. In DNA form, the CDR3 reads TGTGCCACCAGTGTAGGGAGGGACGCAGATACGCAGTATTTT.

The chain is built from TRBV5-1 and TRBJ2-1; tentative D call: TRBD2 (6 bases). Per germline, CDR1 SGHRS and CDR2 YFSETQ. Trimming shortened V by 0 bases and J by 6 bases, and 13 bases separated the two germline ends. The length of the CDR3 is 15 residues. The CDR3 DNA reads TGCGCCAGCAGCTTGGGAACCTTCGGGGGCAATGAGCAGTTCTTC. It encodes CASSLGTFGGNEQFF.

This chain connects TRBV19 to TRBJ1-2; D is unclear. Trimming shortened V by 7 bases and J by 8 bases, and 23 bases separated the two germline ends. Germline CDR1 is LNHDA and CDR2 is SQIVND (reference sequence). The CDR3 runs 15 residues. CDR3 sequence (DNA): TGTGCCAGTACCGATGGGTCCGCGTCGGCATGGGGCTACACCTTC. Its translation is CASTDGSASAWGYTF.

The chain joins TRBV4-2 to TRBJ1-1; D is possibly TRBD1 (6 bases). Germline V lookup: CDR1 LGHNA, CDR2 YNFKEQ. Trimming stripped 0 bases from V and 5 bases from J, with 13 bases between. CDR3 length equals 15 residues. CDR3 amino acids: CASSQDRGARTEAFF. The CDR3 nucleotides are TGTGCCAGCAGCCAAGATCGGGGGGCGCGAACTGAAGCTTTCTTT.

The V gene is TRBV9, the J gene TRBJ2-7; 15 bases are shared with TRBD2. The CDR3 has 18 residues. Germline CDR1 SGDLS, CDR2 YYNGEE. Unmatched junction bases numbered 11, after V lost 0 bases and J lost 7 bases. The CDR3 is CASSVAPGLAGGPEEQYF. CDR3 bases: TGTGCCAGCAGCGTAGCCCCAGGACTAGCGGGAGGGCCCGAGGAGCAGTACTTC.

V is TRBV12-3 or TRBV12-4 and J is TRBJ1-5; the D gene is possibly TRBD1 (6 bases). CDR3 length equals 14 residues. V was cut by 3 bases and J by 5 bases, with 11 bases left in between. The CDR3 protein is CASSFGGHYQPQHF. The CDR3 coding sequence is TGTGCCAGCAGTTTTGGGGGGCACTATCAGCCCCAGCATTTT.

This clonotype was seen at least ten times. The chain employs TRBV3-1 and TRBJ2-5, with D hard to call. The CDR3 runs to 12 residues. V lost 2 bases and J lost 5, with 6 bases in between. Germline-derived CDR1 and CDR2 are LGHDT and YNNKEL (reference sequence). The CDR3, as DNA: TGTGCCAGCAGCCAACGCCCGGAGACCCAGTACTTC. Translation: CASSQRPETQYF.

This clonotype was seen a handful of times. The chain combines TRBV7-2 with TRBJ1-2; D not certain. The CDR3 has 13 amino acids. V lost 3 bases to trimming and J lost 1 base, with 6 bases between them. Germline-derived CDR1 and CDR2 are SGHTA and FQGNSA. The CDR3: CASSFQVNYGYTF. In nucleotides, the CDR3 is TGTGCCAGCAGCTTCCAGGTTAACTATGGCTACACCTTC.

The CDR3 bases are TGCAGCGTTGTGGAGGTTCCCTATGGCTACACCTTC. Its translation is CSVVEVPYGYTF. The V and J genes are TRBV29-1 and TRBJ1-2; D not certain. Germline V CDR1 and CDR2: SQVTM, ANQGSEA. The CDR3 sequence is 12 residues long. Trimming shortened V by 4 bases and J by 4 bases, and 10 bases separated the two germline ends.

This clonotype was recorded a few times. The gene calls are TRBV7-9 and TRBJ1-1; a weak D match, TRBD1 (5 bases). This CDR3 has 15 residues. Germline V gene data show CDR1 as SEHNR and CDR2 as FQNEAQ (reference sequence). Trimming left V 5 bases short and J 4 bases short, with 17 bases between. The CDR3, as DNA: TGTGCCAGCAGCGTCACCGTAGGCGGGGGCACTGAAGCTTTCTTT. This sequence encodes CASSVTVGGGTEAFF. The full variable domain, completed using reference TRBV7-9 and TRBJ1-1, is DTGVSQNPRHKITKRGQNVTFRCDPISEHNRLYWYRQTLGQGPEFLTYFQNEAQLEKSRLLSDRFSAERPKGSFSTLEIQRTEQGDSAMYLCASSVTVGGGTEAFFGQGTRLTVV.

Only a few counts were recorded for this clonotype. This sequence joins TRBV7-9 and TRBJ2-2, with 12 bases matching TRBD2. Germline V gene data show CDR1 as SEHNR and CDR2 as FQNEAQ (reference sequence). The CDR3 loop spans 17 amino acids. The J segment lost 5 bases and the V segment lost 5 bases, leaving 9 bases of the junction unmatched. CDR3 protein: CASSPKGTSGPTGELFF. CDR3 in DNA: TGTGCCAGCAGCCCTAAAGGGACTAGCGGGCCTACCGGGGAGCTGTTTTTT.